The 29 T cell receptor beta chains reported below all come from one sample, sequenced in a study of T cell responses to AZD1222 COVID-19 vaccine. Generated by immunoSEQ multiplex PCR, the TCRdb table keeps only in-frame clones and is missing some. The data show 250,000 to 300,000 clones, about 94% seen once. The sample in question was peripheral blood, obtained 28 days after the second AZD1222 dose. Receptors originate from an adult who received the AZD1222 COVID-19 vaccine.

This rearrangement joins TRBV9 to TRBJ2-3; 7 nucleotides align to TRBD2. Germline CDR1 and CDR2: SGDLS and YYNGEE. V trimming: 3 bases; J trimming: 6 bases; junction bases outside the gene matches: 7. There are 14 residues in the CDR3. CDR3 in amino acids: CASSDSAGWDTQYF. CDR3 coding DNA: TGTGCCAGCAGCGACTCAGCGGGGTGGGATACGCAGTATTTT.

J is TRBJ2-3 and V is TRBV11-2; D call uncertain. The CDR3 totals 11 residues. Germline V CDR1 and CDR2: SGHAT, FQNNGV. The V end lost 4 bases, the J end lost 3 bases, and 2 bases lay between the germline ends. The CDR3 bases are TGTGCCAGCAGCTCTACAGATACGCAGTATTTT. Protein sequence: CASSSTDTQYF. The full variable domain, rest sourced from reference TRBV11-2 and TRBJ2-3, is EAGVAQSPRYKIIEKRQSVAFWCNPISGHATLYWYQQILGQGPKLLIQFQNNGVVDDSQLPKDRFSAERLKGVDSTLKIQPAKLEDSAVYLCASSSTDTQYFGPGTRLTVL.

This clone was detected once. The chain uses TRBV9 and TRBJ2-7; D tentatively reads TRBD1 or TRBD2 (5 bases each). Germline V CDR1 and CDR2: SGDLS, YYNGEE. Deletions cut 7 bases from V and 7 bases from J, with 21 bases between. CDR3 length: 14 amino acids. In nucleotides, the CDR3 is TGTGCCAGCGGCCGGGGCGGAGGTAGAGTTGAGCAGTACTTC. Protein product: CASGRGGGRVEQYF.

The gene calls are TRBV28 and TRBJ2-7, with D perhaps matching TRBD2 (5 bases). With 6 bases removed from V and 6 bases from J, the gap between germline ends came to 12 bases. Per germline, CDR1 MDHEN and CDR2 SYDVKM. The CDR3 totals 12 residues. In DNA form, the CDR3 reads TGTGCCAGCAGGTCCACTAGGTTCGAGCAGTACTTC. Translated, it gives CASRSTRFEQYF.

The CDR3 nucleotides are TGTGCCAGCAGTGAACGGCTAGCGGGGAGGCACGAGCAGTACTTC. Translation gives CASSERLAGRHEQYF. The chain carries TRBV6-1 and TRBJ2-7; TRBD2 matches 9 bases. CDR3 length: 15 residues. The V gene end was trimmed by 2 bases and the J gene end by 5 bases; junction bases not matched to a gene: 7. The germline V gene encodes CDR1 MNHNS and CDR2 SASEGT.

This clone was seen just once. At one end, the junction sequence differs from germline, possibly due to a read error. J is TRBJ2-7 and V is TRBV7-7; TRBD1 matches 9 bases. The CDR3 sequence is 13 residues long. Germline loops: CDR1 SSHAT, CDR2 FNYEAQ (reference sequence). CDR3 protein: CASSRDRDSEQYF. CDR3 nucleotides: TGTGCTAGCAGCCGGGACAGGGATTCCGAGCAGTACTTC.

This clone has only one observation. The rearrangement joins TRBV6-1 to TRBJ2-2; TRBD1 agrees at 9 bases. The length of the CDR3 is 16 residues. Germline V gene data show CDR1 as MNHNS and CDR2 as SASEGT. Losses at the gene ends were 4 bases for V and 5 bases for J; bases not matched to a gene: 8. The CDR3 loop reads CASSGGTGKGTGELFF. DNA for the CDR3: TGTGCCAGCAGTGGCGGGACAGGGAAGGGTACCGGGGAGCTGTTTTTT.

A single count supports this clone. V gene TRBV12-5 combines with J gene TRBJ1-1; D is unresolved. Germline CDR1 reads LGHNT; CDR2 reads FRNRAP. The length of the CDR3 is 12 residues. Trimming removed 4 bases at V and 7 bases at J, with 10 bases between. This CDR3 is CASGSSGGEAFF. The CDR3 nucleotides are TGTGCTAGTGGTTCCTCAGGCGGTGAAGCTTTCTTT.

The chain recombines TRBV2 with TRBJ2-7; 10 positions agree with TRBD1. CDR1 and CDR2 (germline): SNHLY, FYNNEI. This CDR3 is built from 13 residues. Losses at the gene ends were 6 bases for V and 5 bases for J; bases not matched to a gene: 4. The CDR3, as DNA: TGTGCCAGCAGGAAGACAGGGGGCGACGAGCAGTACTTC. This translates into CASRKTGGDEQYF.

This clone has a single count. The genes are TRBV5-5 and TRBJ2-5; D gene uncertain. The V end lost 0 bases, the J end lost 7 bases, and 19 bases lay between the germline ends. The CDR3 is 16 amino acids. The germline V gene encodes CDR1 SGHKS and CDR2 YYEKEE (reference sequence). The CDR3 reads CASSLERQSLSGTQYF. Here the CDR3 DNA reads TGTGCCAGCAGCTTGGAACGACAAAGTCTCTCAGGGACCCAGTACTTC.

V usage is TRBV18 and J usage is TRBJ1-1; D is uncertain. Trimming left V 0 bases short and J 0 bases short, with 5 bases between. There are 14 residues in the CDR3. Germline V lookup: CDR1 KGHSH, CDR2 LQKENI. The DNA for the CDR3 is TGTGCCAGCTCACCACCGTCCCTGAACACTGAAGCTTTCTTT. This sequence encodes CASSPPSLNTEAFF.

V is TRBV9 and J is TRBJ2-1; 8 bases line up with TRBD2. CDR3 length equals 17 residues. Looked up from germline, CDR1 is SGDLS and CDR2 is YYNGEE. V was clipped by 3 bases and J by 2 bases; unmatched bases: 10. In DNA form, the CDR3 reads TGTGCCAGCAGCGCCCTTTCAAGGACTAGCCCCTACAATGAGCAGTTCTTC. Residues: CASSALSRTSPYNEQFF.

The chain joins TRBV5-5 to TRBJ2-1; weak D call: TRBD2 (6 bases). The CDR3 loop spans 13 amino acids. V was shortened by 4 bases and J by 4 bases, with 9 bases between the two germline ends. Germline lookup yields CDR1 SGHKS and CDR2 YYEKEE (reference sequence). The CDR3 DNA reads TGTGCCAGCAGCAGGGACTTTTACAATGAGCAGTTCTTC. Translation: CASSRDFYNEQFF.

V and J are TRBV19 and TRBJ1-1, with D maybe TRBD1 (5 bases). The CDR3 contains 16 residues. From germline, CDR1 is LNHDA and CDR2 SQIVND (reference sequence). Trimming shortened V by 5 bases and J by 3 bases, and 19 bases separated the two germline ends. The CDR3 DNA is TGTGCCAGTAGTCCGGACACCTGGGGAATGGACACTGAAGCTTTCTTT. Its translation: CASSPDTWGMDTEAFF. The entire variable domain, with the rest obtained from reference TRBV19 and TRBJ1-1, is as follows: DGGITQSPKYLFRKEGQNVTLSCEQNLNHDAMYWYRQDPGQGLRLIYYSQIVNDFQKGDIAEGYSVSREKKESFPLTVTSAQKNPTAFYLCASSPDTWGMDTEAFFGQGTRLTVV.

The genes are TRBV2 and TRBJ1-2; tentatively, D is TRBD1 (6 bases). The germline V gene encodes CDR1 SNHLY and CDR2 FYNNEI. The V and J ends lost 7 bases and 4 bases respectively, with 10 bases between them. This CDR3 region has 12 residues. CDR3 residues: CASNPGAYGYTF. The CDR3, as DNA: TGTGCCAGCAATCCAGGGGCCTATGGCTACACCTTC.

The CDR3 loop is CATEAATNEKLFF. In DNA, the CDR3 is TGTGCCACCGAGGCCGCAACTAATGAAAAACTGTTTTTT. The rearrangement joins TRBV7-9 to TRBJ1-4; D is undetermined. Germline V lookup: CDR1 SEHNR, CDR2 FQNEAQ (reference sequence). V dropped 10 bases and J dropped 0 bases, with 9 bases sitting between them. The CDR3 is made up of 13 amino acids.

V is TRBV7-9 and J is TRBJ2-1; no clear D gene. This CDR3 region has 14 residues. In germline, CDR1 is SEHNR, CDR2 FQNEAQ (reference sequence). Between the trimmed V and J ends, which lost 1 base and 5 bases, there was a span of 9 bases. The CDR3 DNA sequence: TGTGCCAGCAGCTTAGGCAGACCGAACAATGAGCAGTTCTTC. The encoded protein is CASSLGRPNNEQFF.

The chain combines TRBV28 with TRBJ2-2, with 9 bases identical to TRBD1. V was clipped by 2 bases and J by 3 bases; unmatched bases: 1. This CDR3 has 15 residues. Germline V gene data show CDR1 as MDHEN and CDR2 as SYDVKM. CDR3 sequence reads: CASSLGQGYTGELFF. The CDR3 DNA reads as TGTGCCAGCAGTTTAGGACAGGGGTACACCGGGGAGCTGTTTTTT.

The rearrangement uses TRBV9 and TRBJ2-3, with TRBD2 matching over 11 bases. Germline trimming cut 3 bases from V and 4 bases from J; bases unmatched to any gene: 4. The CDR3 has 15 residues. Per the germline V gene, CDR1 is SGDLS and CDR2 is YYNGEE. The CDR3 DNA follows: TGTGCCAGCAGCGCTAGCGGGGGGAGGGCAGATACGCAGTATTTT. It codes for CASSASGGRADTQYF.

CDR3 amino acids: CASRGRNGLHF. CDR3 nucleotide sequence: TGTGCCAGCAGGGGACGGAACGGCCTCCACTTT. The chain joins TRBV9 to TRBJ1-6; TRBD1 is a possible D gene (5 bases). CDR3 size: 11 residues. Per germline, CDR1 SGDLS and CDR2 YYNGEE. V gave up 5 bases and J gave up 15 bases, with 12 bases separating them.

This chain uses TRBV3-1 (or the pseudogene TRBV3-2) with TRBJ2-5; no reliable D call. Germline V lookup: CDR1 LGHDT, CDR2 YNNKEL (reference sequence). Trimming took off 3 bases at V and 2 bases at J, with 7 bases between the two ends. This CDR3 region has 13 residues. DNA for the CDR3: TGTGCCAGCAGCCAGGGCAAACAAGAGACCCAGTACTTC. It specifies CASSQGKQETQYF.

Of note for this clone: Other DNA sequences in this specimen translate into the identical CDR3. This chain connects TRBV3-1 (or the pseudogene TRBV3-2) to TRBJ1-5, with D perhaps matching TRBD1 (5 bases). The CDR3 totals 13 residues. V was clipped by 0 bases and J by 6 bases, with 6 bases between them. Germline CDR1 LGHDT, CDR2 YNNKEL (reference sequence). The CDR3 here is CASSQDRGQPQHF. In DNA, the CDR3 is TGTGCCAGCAGCCAAGATAGGGGTCAGCCCCAGCATTTT.

The V gene is TRBV6-5, the J gene TRBJ2-7; the match to TRBD1 covers 9 bases. V lost 6 bases, J lost 0 bases, and 3 bases stayed unmatched. CDR1 is MNHEY and CDR2 is SVGAGI in the germline V gene. CDR3 size: 14 residues. CDR3 protein: CASRATGGSYEQYF. The CDR3 nucleotides read TGTGCCAGCAGGGCGACAGGGGGCTCCTACGAGCAGTACTTC.

This rearrangement joins TRBV6-5 to TRBJ1-5, with 7 bases aligning to TRBD1. Germline V gives CDR1 MNHEY, CDR2 SVGAGI. Unmatched junction bases numbered 7, after V lost 10 bases and J lost 1 base. This CDR3 contains 14 residues. CDR3 DNA sequence: TGTGCCACCTCGACAGGGATCAGCAATCAGCCCCAGCATTTT. It codes for CATSTGISNQPQHF.

This rearrangement joins TRBV5-1 to TRBJ1-2; 9 positions match TRBD1. V shed 6 bases, J shed 5 bases, and the junction held 5 bases outside the gene matches. The CDR3 totals 13 residues. Germline V gene data show CDR1 as SGHRS and CDR2 as YFSETQ. The CDR3 spells CASTTGTGYGYTF. CDR3 sequence (DNA): TGCGCCAGCACCACAGGGACAGGGTATGGCTACACCTTC.

The gene calls are TRBV7-9 and TRBJ1-2, with no clear D. The V and J ends lost 5 bases and 8 bases respectively, with 6 bases between them. CDR1 and CDR2 (germline): SEHNR, FQNEAQ (reference sequence). CDR3 length equals 10 residues. The CDR3 bases are TGTGCCAGCAGCCGCGGGGGCTACACCTTC. This sequence encodes CASSRGGYTF.

This chain links TRBV10-3 with TRBJ2-7, with a possible D match to TRBD2 (6 bases). Germline CDR1 ENHRY, CDR2 SYGVKD. The CDR3 extends over 12 amino acids. Trimming removed 6 bases from V and 4 bases from J, with 10 bases in between. The CDR3, as DNA: TGTGCCATCAGCGCGGGACTTTACGAGCAGTACTTC. Translating gives CAISAGLYEQYF.

The chain uses TRBV18 and TRBJ1-5, with 8 bases aligning to TRBD1. Germline V gives CDR1 KGHSH, CDR2 LQKENI. V was clipped by 6 bases and J by 0 bases; unmatched bases: 7. The CDR3 loop spans 16 amino acids. The CDR3 spells CASSPGQGYSNQPQHF. CDR3 nucleotide sequence: TGTGCCAGCTCGCCTGGACAGGGATATAGCAATCAGCCCCAGCATTTT.

The V gene is TRBV4-1, the J gene TRBJ2-2, with D tentatively TRBD2 (7 bases). The CDR3 loop spans 14 amino acids. The V end was cut by 1 base, the J end by 8 bases, with 11 bases between. CDR1 and CDR2 from the germline V gene are MGHRA and YSYEKL. The CDR3 loop reads CASSQVRGAGELFF. In DNA form, the CDR3 reads TGCGCCAGCAGCCAAGTCCGGGGGGCAGGGGAGCTGTTTTTT.